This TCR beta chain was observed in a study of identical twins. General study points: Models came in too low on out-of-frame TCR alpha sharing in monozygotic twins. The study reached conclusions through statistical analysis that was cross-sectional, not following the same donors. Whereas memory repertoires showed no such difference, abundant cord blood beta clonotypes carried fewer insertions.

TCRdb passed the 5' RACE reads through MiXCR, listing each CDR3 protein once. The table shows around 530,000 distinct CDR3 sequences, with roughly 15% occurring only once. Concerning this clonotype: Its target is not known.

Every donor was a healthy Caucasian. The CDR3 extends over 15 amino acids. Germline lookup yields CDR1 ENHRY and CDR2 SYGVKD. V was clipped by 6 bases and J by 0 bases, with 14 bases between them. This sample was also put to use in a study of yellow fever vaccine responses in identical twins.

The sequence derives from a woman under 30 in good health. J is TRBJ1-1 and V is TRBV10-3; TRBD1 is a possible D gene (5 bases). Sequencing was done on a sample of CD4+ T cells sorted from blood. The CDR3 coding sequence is TGTGCCATCAGGACCGTAGGAGGGGTGAACACTGAAGCTTTCTTT. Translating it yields CAIRTVGGVNTEAFF.